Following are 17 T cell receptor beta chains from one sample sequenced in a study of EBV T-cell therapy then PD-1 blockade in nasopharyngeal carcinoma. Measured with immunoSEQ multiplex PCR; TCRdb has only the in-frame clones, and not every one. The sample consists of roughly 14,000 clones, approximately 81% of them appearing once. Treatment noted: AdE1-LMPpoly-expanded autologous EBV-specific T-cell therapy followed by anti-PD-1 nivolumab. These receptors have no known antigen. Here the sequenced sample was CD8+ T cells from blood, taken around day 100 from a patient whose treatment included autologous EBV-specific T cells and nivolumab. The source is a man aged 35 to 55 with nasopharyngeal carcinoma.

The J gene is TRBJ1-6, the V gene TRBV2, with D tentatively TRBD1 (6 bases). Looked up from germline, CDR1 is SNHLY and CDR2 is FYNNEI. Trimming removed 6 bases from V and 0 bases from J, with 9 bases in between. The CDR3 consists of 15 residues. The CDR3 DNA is TGTGCCAGCAGGGGGGCCGGCTCCTATAATTCACCCCTCCACTTT. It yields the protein CASRGAGSYNSPLHF.

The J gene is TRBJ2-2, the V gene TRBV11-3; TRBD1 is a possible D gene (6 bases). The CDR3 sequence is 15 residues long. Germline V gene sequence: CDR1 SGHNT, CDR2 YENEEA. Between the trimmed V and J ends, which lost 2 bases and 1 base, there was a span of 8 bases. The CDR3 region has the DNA TGTGCCAGCAGCTTAAGCAGGGGGAACACCGGGGAGCTGTTTTTT. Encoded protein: CASSLSRGNTGELFF.

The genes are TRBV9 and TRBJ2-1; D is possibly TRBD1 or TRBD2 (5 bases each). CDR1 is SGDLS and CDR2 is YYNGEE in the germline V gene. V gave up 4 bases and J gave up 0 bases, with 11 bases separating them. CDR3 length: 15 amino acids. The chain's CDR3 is CASSPGPSSYNEQFF. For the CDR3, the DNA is TGTGCCAGCAGCCCGGGACCTAGCTCCTACAATGAGCAGTTCTTC. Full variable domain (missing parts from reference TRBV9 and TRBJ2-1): DSGVTQTPKHLITATGQRVTLRCSPRSGDLSVYWYQQSLDQGLQFLIQYYNGEERAKGNILERFSAQQFPDLHSELNLSSLELGDSALYFCASSPGPSSYNEQFFGPGTRLTVL.

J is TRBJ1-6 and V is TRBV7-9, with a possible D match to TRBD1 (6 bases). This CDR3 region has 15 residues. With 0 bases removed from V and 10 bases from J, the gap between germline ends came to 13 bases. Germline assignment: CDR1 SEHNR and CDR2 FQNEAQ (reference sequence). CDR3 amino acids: CASSLAGGGGSPLHF. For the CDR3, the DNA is TGTGCCAGCAGCTTAGCGGGGGGAGGGGGATCACCCCTCCACTTT. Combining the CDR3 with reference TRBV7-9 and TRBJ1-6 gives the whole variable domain DTGVSQNPRHKITKRGQNVTFRCDPISEHNRLYWYRQTLGQGPEFLTYFQNEAQLEKSRLLSDRFSAERPKGSFSTLEIQRTEQGDSAMYLCASSLAGGGGSPLHFGNGTRLTVT.

The CDR3 is CASSDLSGTADYNEQFF. The CDR3 DNA follows: TGTGCCAGCAGCGACCTCTCCGGGACAGCCGACTACAATGAGCAGTTCTTC. The rearrangement joins TRBV9 to TRBJ2-1; 7 nucleotides match TRBD1. The germline V gene has CDR1 SGDLS and CDR2 YYNGEE. After removal of 3 bases from V and 3 bases from J, the junction contained 12 bases not matched to a gene. This CDR3 has 17 amino acids.

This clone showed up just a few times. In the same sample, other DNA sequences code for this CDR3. The CDR3 region has the DNA TGCAGTGCTAGTCAGACGGGAGATACGCAGTATTTT. Translated: CSASQTGDTQYF. V usage is TRBV20-1 and J usage is TRBJ2-3, with D unclear. CDR3 size: 12 residues. Germline CDR1 and CDR2: DFQATT and SNEGSKA (reference sequence). Trimming stripped 3 bases from V and 5 bases from J, with 9 bases between.

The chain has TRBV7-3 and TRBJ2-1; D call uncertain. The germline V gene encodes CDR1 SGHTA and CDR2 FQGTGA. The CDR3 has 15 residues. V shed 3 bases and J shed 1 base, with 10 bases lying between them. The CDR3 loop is CASSFGKTSYNEQFF. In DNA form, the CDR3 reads TGTGCCAGCAGCTTTGGGAAAACATCCTACAATGAGCAGTTCTTC.

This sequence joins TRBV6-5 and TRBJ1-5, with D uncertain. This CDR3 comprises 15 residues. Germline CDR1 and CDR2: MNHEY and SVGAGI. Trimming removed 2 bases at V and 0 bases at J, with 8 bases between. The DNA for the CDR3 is TGTGCCAGCAGTTACGAGGAGTATAGCAATCAGCCCCAGCATTTT. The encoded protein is CASSYEEYSNQPQHF.

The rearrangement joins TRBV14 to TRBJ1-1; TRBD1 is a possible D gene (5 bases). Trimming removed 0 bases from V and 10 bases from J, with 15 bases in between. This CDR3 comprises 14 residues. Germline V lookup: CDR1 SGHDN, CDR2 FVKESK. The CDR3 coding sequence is TGTGCCAGCAGCCAAGACAGGGCCCGGGGGGGAGCTTTCTTT. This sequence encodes CASSQDRARGGAFF.

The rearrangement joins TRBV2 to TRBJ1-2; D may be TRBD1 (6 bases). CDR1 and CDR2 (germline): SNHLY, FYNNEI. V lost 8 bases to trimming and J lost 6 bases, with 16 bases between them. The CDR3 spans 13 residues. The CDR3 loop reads CASPGHPLHGYTF. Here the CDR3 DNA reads TGTGCCAGCCCGGGACACCCTCTCCATGGCTACACCTTC.

CDR3 sequence reads: CASSWRGAGTGELFF. Written as DNA, the CDR3 is TGTGCCAGCAGCTGGAGGGGCGCCGGGACCGGGGAGCTGTTTTTT. This chain uses TRBV13 with TRBJ2-2; maybe TRBD2 (6 bases). Germline loops: CDR1 PRHDT, CDR2 FYEKMQ (reference sequence). Trimming shortened V by 4 bases and J by 5 bases, and 14 bases separated the two germline ends. The CDR3 runs to 15 residues.

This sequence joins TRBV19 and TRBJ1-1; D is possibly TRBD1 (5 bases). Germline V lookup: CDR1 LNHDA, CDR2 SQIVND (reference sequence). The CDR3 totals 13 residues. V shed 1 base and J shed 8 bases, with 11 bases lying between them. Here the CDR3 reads CASSIVADREAFF. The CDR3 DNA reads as TGTGCCAGTAGTATAGTTGCCGACAGAGAAGCTTTCTTT.

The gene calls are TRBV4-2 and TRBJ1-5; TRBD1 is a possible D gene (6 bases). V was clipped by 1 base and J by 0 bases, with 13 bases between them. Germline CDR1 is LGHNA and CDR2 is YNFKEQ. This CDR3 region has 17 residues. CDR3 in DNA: TGTGCCAGCAGCCAAGTGGACAGTCTCTATAGCAATCAGCCCCAGCATTTT. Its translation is CASSQVDSLYSNQPQHF.

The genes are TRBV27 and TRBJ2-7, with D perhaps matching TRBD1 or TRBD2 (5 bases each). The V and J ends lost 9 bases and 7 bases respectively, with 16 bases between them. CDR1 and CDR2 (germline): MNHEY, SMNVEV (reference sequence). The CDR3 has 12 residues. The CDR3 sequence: CASSGPSGEQYF. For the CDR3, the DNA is TGTGCCAGTTCGGGACCCTCGGGTGAGCAGTACTTC.

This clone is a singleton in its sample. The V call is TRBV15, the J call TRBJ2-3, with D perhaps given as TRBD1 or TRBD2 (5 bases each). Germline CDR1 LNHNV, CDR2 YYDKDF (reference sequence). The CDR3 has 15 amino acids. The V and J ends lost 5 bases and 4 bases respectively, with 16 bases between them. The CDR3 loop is CATSLSAQGADTQYF. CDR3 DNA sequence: TGTGCCACCAGCCTCTCGGCTCAGGGAGCAGATACGCAGTATTTT.

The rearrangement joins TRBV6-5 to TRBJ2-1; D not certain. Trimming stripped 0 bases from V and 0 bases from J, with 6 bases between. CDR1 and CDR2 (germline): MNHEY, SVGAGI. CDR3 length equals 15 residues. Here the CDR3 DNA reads TGTGCCAGCAGTTACTCTCAAAGCTCCTACAATGAGCAGTTCTTC. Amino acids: CASSYSQSSYNEQFF.

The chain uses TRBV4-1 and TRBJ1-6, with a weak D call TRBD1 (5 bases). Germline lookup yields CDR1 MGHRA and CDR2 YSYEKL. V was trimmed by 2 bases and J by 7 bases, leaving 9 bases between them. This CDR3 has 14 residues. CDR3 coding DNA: TGCGCCAGCAGCCAACGGGGGAAAAATTCACCCCTCCACTTT. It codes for CASSQRGKNSPLHF.